This T cell receptor (beta chain) stems from a study of regulatory T cells in long-lasting Graves disease. The wider study: Over 5 years of antithyroid drugs with positive TSH receptor antibodies was taken to mean persistent Graves' disease.

Both iRepertoire HTBI primers and Arm-PCR of CDR3 regions were used to build the TCR beta libraries. MiXCR was run by TCRdb on the multiplex PCR reads, yielding one entry per CDR3 protein. The profile covers nearly 350,000 distinct CDR3 sequences, with roughly a fifth appearing a single time and roughly 27% taken by the ten largest. Time point meaning: persistent/refractory GD, antithyroid drugs over 5 years with positive TRAb. Construction of the TCR library relied on RNA isolated from PBMCs. From each patient, roughly 9 milliliters of peripheral blood was drawn and collected into an EDTA anticoagulant tube. Of note for this clonotype: The antigen remains undetermined.

Trimming pared 2 bases from V and 7 bases from J, leaving 12 bases between. The CDR3 contains 15 residues. Germline V CDR1 and CDR2: MNHEY, SMNVEV (reference sequence). The study, taken as a whole, reports: Among samples with persistent disease, TRBV28, TRBJ1-2 and TRBJ2-5 were favored. Persistent patients shared 2,500 to 3,000 public clonotypes among themselves. Newly diagnosed patients shared fewer, at about a thousand.

The chain uses TRBV27 and TRBJ1-6, with a possible D match to TRBD1 (5 bases). The sequence derives from a female donor with Graves disease. The input for sequencing was peripheral blood mononuclear cells (PBMCs), taken when the disease was refractory, from a patient treated with antithyroid drugs. DNA for the CDR3: TGTGCCAGCAGTTTAGTTGGAGGGGCCAATTCACCCCTCCACTTT. It encodes CASSLVGGANSPLHF.